This T cell receptor beta chain derives from a study of Ad26.COV2.S vaccination and SARS-CoV-2 variants. Study summary: This donor came from the COV1001 trial of Ad26.COV2.S.

Sequencing was performed with immunoSEQ multiplex PCR; in TCRdb, only in-frame clones are kept and a portion is missing. This table has about 440,000 clones, 90% appearing once. As to treatment: some 19 received Ad26.COV2.S at low or high dose, single or two shots; a few received placebo; per-sample allocation not given. Sample collection was performed on day 63 after the first vaccine or placebo injection. The sequence derives from a person aged 18-60 years who received the Ad26.COV2.S COVID-19 vaccine or a placebo. Specimen: peripheral blood, collected in a trial of Ad26.COV2.S vaccine versus placebo.

CDR3 in amino acids: CASSSDRNTEAFF. The CDR3, as DNA: TGTGCCAGCAGTAGTGACAGGAACACTGAAGCTTTCTTT. The chain is built from TRBV7-8 and TRBJ1-1; tentatively, D is TRBD1 (5 bases). The V gene's germline CDR1 is SGHVS and CDR2 FQNEAQ. Trimming removed 6 bases at V and 1 base at J, with 9 bases between. This CDR3 region has 13 residues.